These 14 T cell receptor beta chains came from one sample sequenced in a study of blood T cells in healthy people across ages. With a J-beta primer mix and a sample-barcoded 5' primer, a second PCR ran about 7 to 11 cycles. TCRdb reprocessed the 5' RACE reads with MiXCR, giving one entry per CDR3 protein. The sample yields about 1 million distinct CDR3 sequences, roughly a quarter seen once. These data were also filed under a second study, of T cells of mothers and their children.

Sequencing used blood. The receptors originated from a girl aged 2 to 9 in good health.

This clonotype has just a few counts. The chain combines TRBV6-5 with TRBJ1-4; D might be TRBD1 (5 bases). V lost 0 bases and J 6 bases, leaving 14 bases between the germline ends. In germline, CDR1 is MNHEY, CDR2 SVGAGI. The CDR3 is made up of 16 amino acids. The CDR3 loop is CASSYSRGRGDEKLFF. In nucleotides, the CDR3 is TGTGCCAGCAGTTACTCGAGGGGCCGGGGTGATGAAAAACTGTTTTTT.

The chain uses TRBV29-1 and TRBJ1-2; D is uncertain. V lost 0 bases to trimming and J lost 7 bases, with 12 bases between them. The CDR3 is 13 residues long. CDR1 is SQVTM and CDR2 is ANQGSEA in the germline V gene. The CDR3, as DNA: TGCAGCGTTGAAGATCTGCGGGGTTCTGGCTACACCTTC. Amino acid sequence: CSVEDLRGSGYTF.

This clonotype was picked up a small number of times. CDR3 amino acids: CASSLILGRETQYF. The CDR3 bases are TGTGCCAGCAGTTTAATCTTGGGCAGGGAGACCCAGTACTTC. The V call is TRBV27, the J call TRBJ2-1, with D unclear. The DNA end favors TRBJ2-5, so the J call may be wrong. CDR3 length: 14 amino acids. The germline CDR1 and CDR2 sequences are MNHEY and SMNVEV (reference sequence).

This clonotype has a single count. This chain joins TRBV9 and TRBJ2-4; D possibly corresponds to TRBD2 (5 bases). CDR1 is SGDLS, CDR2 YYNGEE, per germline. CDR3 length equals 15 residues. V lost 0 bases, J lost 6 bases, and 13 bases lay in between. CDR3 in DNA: TGTGCCAGCAGCGTAGCCCCGGGGTCGACAAACATTCAGTACTTC. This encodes CASSVAPGSTNIQYF.

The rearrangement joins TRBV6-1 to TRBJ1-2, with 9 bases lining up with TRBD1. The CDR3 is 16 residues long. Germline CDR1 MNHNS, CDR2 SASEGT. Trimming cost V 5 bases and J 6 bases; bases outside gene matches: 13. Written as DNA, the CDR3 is TGTGCCAGCAGTTTTGGGACAGGGAGATTGGGCGATGGCTACACCTTC. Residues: CASSFGTGRLGDGYTF.

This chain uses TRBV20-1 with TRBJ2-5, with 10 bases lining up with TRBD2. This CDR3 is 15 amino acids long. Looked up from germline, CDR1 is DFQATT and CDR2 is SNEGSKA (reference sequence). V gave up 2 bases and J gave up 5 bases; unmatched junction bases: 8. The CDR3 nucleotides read TGCAGTGCTAGACGGCCTAGCGGGAGTTTGGAGACCCAGTACTTC. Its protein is CSARRPSGSLETQYF.

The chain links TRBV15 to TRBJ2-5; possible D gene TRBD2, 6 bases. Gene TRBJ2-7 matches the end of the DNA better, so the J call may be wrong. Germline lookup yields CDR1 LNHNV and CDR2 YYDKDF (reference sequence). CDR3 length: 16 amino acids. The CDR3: CATSRPGLLGTYEQYF. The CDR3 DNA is TGTGCCACCTCCAGACCCGGACTACTAGGAACCTACGAGCAGTACTTC.

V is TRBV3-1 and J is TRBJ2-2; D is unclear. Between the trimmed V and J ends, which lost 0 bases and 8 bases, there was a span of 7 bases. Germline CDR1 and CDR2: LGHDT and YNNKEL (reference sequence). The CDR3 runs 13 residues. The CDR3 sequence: CASSQDSTGELFF. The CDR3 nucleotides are TGTGCCAGCAGCCAAGACAGTACGGGGGAGCTGTTTTTT.

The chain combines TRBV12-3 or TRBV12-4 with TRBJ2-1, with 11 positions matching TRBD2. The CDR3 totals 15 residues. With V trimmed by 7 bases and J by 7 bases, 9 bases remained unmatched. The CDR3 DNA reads TGTGCCAGCACCTTGTTAGCGGGAGGGGGTAATGAGCAGTTCTTC. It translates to CASTLLAGGGNEQFF.

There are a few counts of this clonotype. The CDR3 region has the DNA TGCGCCAGCAGCCAAGACTCGGACACTGAAGCTTTCTTT. The encoded protein is CASSQDSDTEAFF. This chain uses TRBV4-3 with TRBJ1-1; no clear D gene. Trimming left V 0 bases short and J 3 bases short, with 5 bases between. Germline assignment: CDR1 LGHNA and CDR2 YSLEER. There are 13 residues in the CDR3.

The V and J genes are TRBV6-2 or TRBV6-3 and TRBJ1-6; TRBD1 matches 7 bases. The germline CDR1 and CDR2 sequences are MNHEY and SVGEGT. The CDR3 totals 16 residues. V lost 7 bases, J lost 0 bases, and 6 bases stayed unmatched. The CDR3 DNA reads TGTGCCAGCAAAAGGGGGCACAGCTCCTATAATTCACCCCTCCACTTT. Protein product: CASKRGHSSYNSPLHF.

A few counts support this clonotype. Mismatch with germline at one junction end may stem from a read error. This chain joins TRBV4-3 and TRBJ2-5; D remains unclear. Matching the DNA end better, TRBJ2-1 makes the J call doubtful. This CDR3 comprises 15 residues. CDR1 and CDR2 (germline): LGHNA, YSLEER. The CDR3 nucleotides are TGCGCCAGCAACCAAGACGTGGAGATGGGCAATGAGCAGTTCTTC. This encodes CASNQDVEMGNEQFF.

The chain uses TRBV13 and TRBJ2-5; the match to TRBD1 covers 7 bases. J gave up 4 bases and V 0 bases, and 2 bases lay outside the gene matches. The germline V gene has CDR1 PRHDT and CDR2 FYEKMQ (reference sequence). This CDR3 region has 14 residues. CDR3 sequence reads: CASSLGRGRETQYF. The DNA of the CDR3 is TGTGCCAGCAGCTTAGGCAGGGGGAGAGAGACCCAGTACTTC.

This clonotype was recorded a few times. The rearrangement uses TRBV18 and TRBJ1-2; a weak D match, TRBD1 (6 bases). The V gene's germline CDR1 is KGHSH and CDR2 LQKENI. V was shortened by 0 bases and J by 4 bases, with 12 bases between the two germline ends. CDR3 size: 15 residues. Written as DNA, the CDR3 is TGTGCCAGCTCACCACCAGGGACAAACAGCTATGGCTACACCTTC. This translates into CASSPPGTNSYGYTF.